The 4 T cell receptor beta chains listed next were all sequenced from one sample in a study of CD8+CD57+ T cells in acquired aplastic anemia. Researchers used genomic DNA as the template to profile TCR beta VDJ and CDR3. TCRdb fed the reads into MiXCR, producing one record per CDR3 protein. The table includes around 170,000 distinct CDR3 sequences, 50% to 75% detected once. Sample: sorted CD4+, CD8+, or CD8+CD57+ T cells (not recorded which) from PBMCs. Receptor source: a human donor in good health.

CDR3 sequence (DNA): TGCAGTGCTAGAGATGCGAGCCCCGGTACCTACGAGCAGTACTTC. It translates to CSARDASPGTYEQYF. The chain is built from TRBV20-1 and TRBJ2-7; D gene uncertain. The CDR3 loop spans 15 amino acids. CDR1 is DFQATT and CDR2 is SNEGSKA in the germline V gene (reference sequence). The V end lost 0 bases, the J end lost 2 bases, and 14 bases lay between the germline ends.

The J gene is TRBJ2-3, the V gene TRBV5-1; D unclear. Germline loops: CDR1 SGHRS, CDR2 YFSETQ. V lost 0 bases to trimming and J lost 6 bases, with 8 bases between them. CDR3 size: 13 residues. CDR3 in DNA: TGCGCCAGCAGCTTGGCCTGGCGTGATACGCAGTATTTT. Translating it yields CASSLAWRDTQYF.

CDR3 sequence reads: CATSSLVESSYEQYF. The DNA of the CDR3 is TGTGCCACCAGCAGCTTGGTCGAAAGCTCCTACGAGCAGTACTTC. The V gene is TRBV15, the J gene TRBJ2-7; D is unresolved. Germline V CDR1 and CDR2: LNHNV, YYDKDF (reference sequence). Between the trimmed V and J ends, which lost 3 bases and 0 bases, there was a span of 12 bases. There are 15 residues in the CDR3.

This clonotype was detected once. The chain has TRBV9 and TRBJ2-1; TRBD1 agrees at 7 bases. The CDR3 runs to 15 residues. The junction had 7 bases not matched to a gene; V was cut back by 2 bases and J by 5 bases. Germline values: CDR1 SGDLS, CDR2 YYNGEE. The CDR3 region has the DNA TGTGCCAGCAGCGTCACAGGGGCCGGGGACAATGAGCAGTTCTTC. Translated, it gives CASSVTGAGDNEQFF.